What follows are 6 T cell receptor beta chains derived from one specimen sequenced in a study of blood T cell repertoires in COVID-19. Some clones are missing from TCRdb's copy, which holds only in-frame ones; the method was immunoSEQ multiplex PCR. The data show around 220,000 clones, approximately 80% seen once. The sequencing input was peripheral blood. The receptors come from a woman in her 40s with active or convalescent COVID-19.

The J gene is TRBJ1-6, the V gene TRBV10-3, with D possibly TRBD1 on 5 matching bases. Germline V gene data show CDR1 as ENHRY and CDR2 as SYGVKD. The CDR3 runs 14 residues. V was shortened by 5 bases and J by 10 bases, with 15 bases between the two germline ends. CDR3 sequence (DNA): TGTGCCATCAGTCCCCCGGGTCAGGGATCACCCCTCCACTTT. Protein sequence: CAISPPGQGSPLHF.

By share of the sample, this clone is medium-sized (0.01 to 0.1%). The V call is TRBV7-9, the J call TRBJ1-1, with TRBD1 identical over 7 bases. This CDR3 contains 16 residues. Losses at the gene ends were 4 bases for V and 5 bases for J; bases not matched to a gene: 13. Germline V lookup: CDR1 SEHNR, CDR2 FQNEAQ (reference sequence). CDR3 in DNA: TGTGCCAGCAGCTGGGGAAAGACAGGGTGGTTTACTGAAGCTTTCTTT. Its translation: CASSWGKTGWFTEAFF.

The chain carries TRBV24-1 and TRBJ1-1; D gene uncertain. CDR1 KGHDR and CDR2 SFDVKD come from the germline V gene. The CDR3 runs 13 residues. Trimming stripped 3 bases from V and 1 base from J, with 5 bases between. CDR3 amino acids: CATSDGRNTEAFF. In DNA form, the CDR3 reads TGTGCCACCAGTGATGGGAGGAACACTGAAGCTTTCTTT.

This clone was observed a handful of times. J is TRBJ1-2 and V is TRBV29-1; TRBD1 is a possible D gene (5 bases). CDR1 is SQVTM, CDR2 ANQGSEA, per germline. The CDR3 sequence is 13 residues long. V gave up 7 bases and J gave up 1 base, with 13 bases separating them. CDR3: CSEPWGVNYGYTF. The CDR3 nucleotides are TGCAGCGAGCCCTGGGGGGTTAACTATGGCTACACCTTC.

This clone was counted only a few times. This chain joins TRBV5-1 and TRBJ1-1; 8 bases are shared with TRBD1. CDR1 and CDR2 from the germline V gene are SGHRS and YFSETQ. The V and J ends lost 6 bases and 0 bases, in that order; junction bases with no gene match: 4. This CDR3 comprises 14 residues. Here the CDR3 reads CASTLGQVNTEAFF. The CDR3 bases are TGCGCCAGCACTCTGGGACAGGTGAACACTGAAGCTTTCTTT.

The J gene is TRBJ2-1, the V gene TRBV9; 11 bases are a match to TRBD2. Germline CDR1 reads SGDLS; CDR2 reads YYNGEE. With V trimmed by 0 bases and J by 9 bases, 2 bases remained unmatched. The CDR3 length is 14 residues. The CDR3 loop is CASSVEGLAVEQFF. Written as DNA, the CDR3 is TGTGCCAGCAGCGTAGAGGGACTAGCGGTTGAGCAGTTCTTC.